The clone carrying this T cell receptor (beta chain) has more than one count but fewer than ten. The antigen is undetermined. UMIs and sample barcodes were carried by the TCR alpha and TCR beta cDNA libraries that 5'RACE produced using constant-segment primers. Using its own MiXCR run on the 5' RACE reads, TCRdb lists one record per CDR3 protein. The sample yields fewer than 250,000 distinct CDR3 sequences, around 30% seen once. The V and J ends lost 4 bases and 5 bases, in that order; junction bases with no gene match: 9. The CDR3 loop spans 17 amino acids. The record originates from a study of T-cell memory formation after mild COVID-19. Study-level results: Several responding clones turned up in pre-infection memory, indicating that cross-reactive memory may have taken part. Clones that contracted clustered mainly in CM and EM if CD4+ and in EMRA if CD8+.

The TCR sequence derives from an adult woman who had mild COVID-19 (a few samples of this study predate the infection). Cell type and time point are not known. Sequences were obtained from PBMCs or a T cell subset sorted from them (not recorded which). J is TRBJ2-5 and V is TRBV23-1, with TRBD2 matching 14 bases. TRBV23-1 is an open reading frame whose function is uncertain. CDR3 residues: CASSRLTSGGDGETQYF. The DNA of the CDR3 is TGCGCCAGCAGTCGATTGACTAGCGGGGGGGATGGGGAGACCCAGTACTTC.